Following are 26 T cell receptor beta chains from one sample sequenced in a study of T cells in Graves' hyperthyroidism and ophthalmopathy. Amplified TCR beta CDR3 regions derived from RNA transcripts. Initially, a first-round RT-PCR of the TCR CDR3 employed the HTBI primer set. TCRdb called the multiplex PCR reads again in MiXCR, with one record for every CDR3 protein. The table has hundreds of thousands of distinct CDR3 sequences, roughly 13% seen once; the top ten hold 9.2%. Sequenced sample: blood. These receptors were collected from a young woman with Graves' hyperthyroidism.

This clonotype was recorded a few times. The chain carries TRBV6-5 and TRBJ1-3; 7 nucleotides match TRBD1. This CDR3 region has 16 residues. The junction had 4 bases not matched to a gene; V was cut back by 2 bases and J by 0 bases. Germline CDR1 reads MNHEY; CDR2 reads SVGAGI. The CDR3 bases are TGTGCCAGCAGTTACCGACAGGGCTTCTCTGGAAACACCATATATTTT. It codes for CASSYRQGFSGNTIYF.

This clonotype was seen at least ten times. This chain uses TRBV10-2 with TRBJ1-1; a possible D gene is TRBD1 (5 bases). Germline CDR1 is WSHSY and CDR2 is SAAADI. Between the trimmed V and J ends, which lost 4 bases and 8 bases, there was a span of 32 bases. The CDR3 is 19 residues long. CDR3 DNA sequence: TGCGCCAGCAGTGGGGGGTTCCAGGTTGTGGGGCTAGGCCATACGGAAGCTTTCTTT. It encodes CASSGGFQVVGLGHTEAFF.

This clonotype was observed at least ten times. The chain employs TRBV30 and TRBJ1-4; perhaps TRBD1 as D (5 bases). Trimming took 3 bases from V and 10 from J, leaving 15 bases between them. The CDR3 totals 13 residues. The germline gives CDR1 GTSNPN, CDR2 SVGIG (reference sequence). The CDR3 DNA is TGTGCCTGGAGGGGACTGCGGAGTGGAAAACTGTTTTTT. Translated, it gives CAWRGLRSGKLFF.

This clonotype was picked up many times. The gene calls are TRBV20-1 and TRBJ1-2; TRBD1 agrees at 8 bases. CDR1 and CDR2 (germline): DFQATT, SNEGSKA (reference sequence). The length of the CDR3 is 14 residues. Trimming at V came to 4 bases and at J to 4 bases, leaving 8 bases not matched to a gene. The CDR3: CSATRQGQGYGYTF. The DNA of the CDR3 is TGCAGTGCTACTAGACAGGGGCAAGGCTATGGCTACACCTTC.

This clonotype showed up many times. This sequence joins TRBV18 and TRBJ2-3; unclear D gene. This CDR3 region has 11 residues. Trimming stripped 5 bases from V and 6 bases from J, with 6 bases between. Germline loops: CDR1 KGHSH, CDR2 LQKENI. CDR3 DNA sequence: TGTGCCAGCTCAGACCTGGATACGCAGTATTTT. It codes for CASSDLDTQYF.

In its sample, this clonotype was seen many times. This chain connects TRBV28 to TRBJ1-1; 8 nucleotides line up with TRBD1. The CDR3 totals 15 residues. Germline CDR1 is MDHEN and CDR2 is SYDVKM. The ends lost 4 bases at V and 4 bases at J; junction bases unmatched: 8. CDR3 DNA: TGTGCCAGCAGTTCCGGACAGGGCTCGGTCACTGAAGCTTTCTTT. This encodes CASSSGQGSVTEAFF.

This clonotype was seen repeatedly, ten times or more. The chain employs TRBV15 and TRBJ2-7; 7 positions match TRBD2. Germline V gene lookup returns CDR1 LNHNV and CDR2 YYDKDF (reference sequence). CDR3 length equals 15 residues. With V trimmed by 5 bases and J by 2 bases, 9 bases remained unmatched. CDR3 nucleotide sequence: TGTGCCACCAGCGGAACTGGACTAGAAGCCTACGAGCAGTACTTC. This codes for CATSGTGLEAYEQYF.

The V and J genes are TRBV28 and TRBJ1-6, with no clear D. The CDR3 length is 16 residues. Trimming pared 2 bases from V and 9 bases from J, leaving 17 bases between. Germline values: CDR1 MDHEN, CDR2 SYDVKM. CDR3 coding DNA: TGTGCCAGCAGTTTAATTACGCCGTTCAAAGGTTCACCCCTCCACTTT. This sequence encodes CASSLITPFKGSPLHF.

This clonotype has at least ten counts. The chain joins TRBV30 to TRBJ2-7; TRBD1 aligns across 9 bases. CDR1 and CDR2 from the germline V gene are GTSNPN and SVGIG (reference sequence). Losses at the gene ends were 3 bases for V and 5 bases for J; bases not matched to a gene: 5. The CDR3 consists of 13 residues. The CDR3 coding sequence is TGTGCCTGGAGGGGACAGGGTCTAAACGAGCAGTACTTC. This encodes CAWRGQGLNEQYF.

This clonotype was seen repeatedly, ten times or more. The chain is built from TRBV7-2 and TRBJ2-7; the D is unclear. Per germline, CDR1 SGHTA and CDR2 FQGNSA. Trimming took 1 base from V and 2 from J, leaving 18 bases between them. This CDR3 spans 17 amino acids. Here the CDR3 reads CASSLGTLGRLAYEQYF. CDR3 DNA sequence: TGTGCCAGCAGCTTAGGGACCCTAGGCAGGCTGGCCTACGAGCAGTACTTC.

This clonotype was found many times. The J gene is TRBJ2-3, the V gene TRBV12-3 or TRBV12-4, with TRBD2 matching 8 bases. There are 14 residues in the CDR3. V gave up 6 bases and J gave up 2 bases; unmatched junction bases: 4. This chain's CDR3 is CASSAGGDTDTQYF. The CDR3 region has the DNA TGTGCCAGCAGCGCCGGGGGGGACACAGATACGCAGTATTTT.

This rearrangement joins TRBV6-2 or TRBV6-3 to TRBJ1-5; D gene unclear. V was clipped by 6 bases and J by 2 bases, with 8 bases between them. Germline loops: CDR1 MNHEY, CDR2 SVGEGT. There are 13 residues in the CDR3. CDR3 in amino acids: CASRHDGNQPQHF. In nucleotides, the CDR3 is TGTGCCAGCAGACACGACGGCAATCAGCCCCAGCATTTT.

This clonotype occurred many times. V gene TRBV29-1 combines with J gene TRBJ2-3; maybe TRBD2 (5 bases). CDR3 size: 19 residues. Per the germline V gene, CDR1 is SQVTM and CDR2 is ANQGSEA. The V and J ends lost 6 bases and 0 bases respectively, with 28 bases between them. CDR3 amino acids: CSVTPEGPHPWNSTDTQYF. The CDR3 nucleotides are TGCAGCGTCACCCCAGAGGGCCCGCACCCATGGAATAGCACAGATACGCAGTATTTT.

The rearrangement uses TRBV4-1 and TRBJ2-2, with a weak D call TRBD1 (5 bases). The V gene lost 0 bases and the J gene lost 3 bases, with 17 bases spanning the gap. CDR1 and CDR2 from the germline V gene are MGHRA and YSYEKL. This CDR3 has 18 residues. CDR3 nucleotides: TGCGCCAGCAGCCAAGATCGAGTAAGACAGAAGCACACCGGGGAGCTGTTTTTT. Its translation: CASSQDRVRQKHTGELFF.

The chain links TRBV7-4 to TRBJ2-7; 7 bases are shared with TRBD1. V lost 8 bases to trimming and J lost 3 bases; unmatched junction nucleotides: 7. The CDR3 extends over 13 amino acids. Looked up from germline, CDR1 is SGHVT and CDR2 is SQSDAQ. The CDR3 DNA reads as TGTGCCAGCCCAATCGGGACAGACTACGAGCAGTACTTC. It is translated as CASPIGTDYEQYF.

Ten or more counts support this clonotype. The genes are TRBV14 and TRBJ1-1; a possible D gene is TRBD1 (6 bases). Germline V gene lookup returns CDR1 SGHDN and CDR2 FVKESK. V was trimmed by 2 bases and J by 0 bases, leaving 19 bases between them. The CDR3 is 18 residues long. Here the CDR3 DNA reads TGTGCCAGCAGCCAACCCAGGGGTGCCGTAGATGTGAACACTGAAGCTTTCTTT. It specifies CASSQPRGAVDVNTEAFF.

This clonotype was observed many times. The CDR3 here is CASSPRLAEHQETQYF. The CDR3 DNA reads TGTGCCAGCAGCCCCCGACTAGCGGAACACCAAGAGACCCAGTACTTC. This chain connects TRBV13 to TRBJ2-5; 9 nucleotides line up with TRBD2. The CDR3 totals 16 residues. Germline trimming cut 5 bases from V and 0 bases from J; bases unmatched to any gene: 7. Germline V CDR1 and CDR2: PRHDT, FYEKMQ (reference sequence).

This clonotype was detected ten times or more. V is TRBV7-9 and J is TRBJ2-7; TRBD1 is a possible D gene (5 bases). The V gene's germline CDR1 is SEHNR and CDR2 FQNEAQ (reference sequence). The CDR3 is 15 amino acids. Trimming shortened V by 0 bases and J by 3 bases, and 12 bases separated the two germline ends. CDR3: CASSLAVSTVYEQYF. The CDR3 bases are TGTGCCAGCAGCTTAGCTGTATCGACAGTCTACGAGCAGTACTTC.

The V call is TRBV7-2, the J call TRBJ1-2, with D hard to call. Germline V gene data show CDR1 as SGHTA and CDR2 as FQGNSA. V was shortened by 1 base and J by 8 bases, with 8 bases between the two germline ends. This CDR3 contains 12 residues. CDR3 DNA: TGTGCCAGCAGCTTAGTAGGGTGGGGCTACACCTTC. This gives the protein CASSLVGWGYTF.

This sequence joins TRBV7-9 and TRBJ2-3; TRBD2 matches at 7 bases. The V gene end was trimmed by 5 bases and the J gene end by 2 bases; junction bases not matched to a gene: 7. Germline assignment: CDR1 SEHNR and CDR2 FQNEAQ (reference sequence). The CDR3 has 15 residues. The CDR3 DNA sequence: TGTGCCAGCAGCCCGAGCGGGGCTTTCACAGATACGCAGTATTTT. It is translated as CASSPSGAFTDTQYF. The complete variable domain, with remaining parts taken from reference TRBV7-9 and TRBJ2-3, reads DTGVSQNPRHKITKRGQNVTFRCDPISEHNRLYWYRQTLGQGPEFLTYFQNEAQLEKSRLLSDRFSAERPKGSFSTLEIQRTEQGDSAMYLCASSPSGAFTDTQYFGPGTRLTVL.

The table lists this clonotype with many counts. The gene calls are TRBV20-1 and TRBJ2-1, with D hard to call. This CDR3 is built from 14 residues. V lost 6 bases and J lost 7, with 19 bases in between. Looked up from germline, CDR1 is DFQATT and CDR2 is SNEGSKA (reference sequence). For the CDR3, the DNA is TGCAGTGCGCGGCTAGATCTCTTCGGGAATGAGCAGTTCTTC. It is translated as CSARLDLFGNEQFF.

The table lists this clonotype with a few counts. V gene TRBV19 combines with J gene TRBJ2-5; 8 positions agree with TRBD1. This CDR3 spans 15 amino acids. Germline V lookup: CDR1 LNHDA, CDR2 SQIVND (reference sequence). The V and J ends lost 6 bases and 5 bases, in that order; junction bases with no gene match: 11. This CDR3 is CASRQDRGGVETQYF. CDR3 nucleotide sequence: TGTGCCAGTAGACAAGACAGGGGAGGTGTGGAGACCCAGTACTTC.

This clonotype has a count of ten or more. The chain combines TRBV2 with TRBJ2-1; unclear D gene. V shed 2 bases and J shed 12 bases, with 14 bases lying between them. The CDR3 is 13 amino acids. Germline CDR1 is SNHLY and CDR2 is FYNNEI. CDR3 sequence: CASSEIEGLGQFF. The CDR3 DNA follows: TGTGCCAGCAGTGAAATCGAAGGGCTAGGGCAGTTCTTC.

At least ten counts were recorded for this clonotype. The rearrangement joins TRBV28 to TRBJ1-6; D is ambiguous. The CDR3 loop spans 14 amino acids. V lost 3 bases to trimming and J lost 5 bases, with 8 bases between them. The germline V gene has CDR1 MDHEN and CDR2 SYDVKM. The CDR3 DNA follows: TGTGCCAGCAGTTTTTGGTCAGATAATTCACCCCTCCACTTT. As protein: CASSFWSDNSPLHF. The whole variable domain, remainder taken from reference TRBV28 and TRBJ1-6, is DVKVTQSSRYLVKRTGEKVFLECVQDMDHENMFWYRQDPGLGLRLIYFSYDVKMKEKGDIPEGYSVSREKKERFSLILESASTNQTSMYLCASSFWSDNSPLHFGNGTRLTVT.

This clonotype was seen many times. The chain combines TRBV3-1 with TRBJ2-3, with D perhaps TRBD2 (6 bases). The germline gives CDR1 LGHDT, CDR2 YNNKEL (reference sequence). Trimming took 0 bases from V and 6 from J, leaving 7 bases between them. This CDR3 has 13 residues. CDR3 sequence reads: CASSQDRGDTQYF. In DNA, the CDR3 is TGTGCCAGCAGCCAAGATCGGGGGGATACGCAGTATTTT.

The CDR3 spells CASSQDQASWTIYGYTF. In DNA, the CDR3 is TGCGCCAGCAGCCAAGATCAGGCTTCGTGGACCATATATGGCTACACCTTC. This chain joins TRBV4-3 and TRBJ1-2, with D unclear. Trimming cost V 0 bases and J 5 bases, with 19 bases left between them. This CDR3 has 17 amino acids. The germline V gene has CDR1 LGHNA and CDR2 YSLEER.